This T cell receptor beta chain was identified during a study of follicular helper T cells after annual influenza vaccination. Study-wide context: Across the 2013-2014, 2014-2015 and 2015-2016 vaccination seasons, some subjects were resampled.

Assay used: immunoSEQ multiplex PCR; TCRdb lists only in-frame clones, some missing. The table shows roughly 5,100 clones, with about 82% occurring only once. General observations from the study: Day 7 ICOS+CD38+ clones were most often found later in ICOS-CD38- cTfh cells.

As to this clone: Its target is not known.

Described time point: 2015-2016 season, pre-vaccination. No donor had influenza vaccine in the prior 6 months; all lived in the community. The receptor was derived from an adult who received the influenza vaccine. The sample consisted of CXCR5- memory CD4+ T cells sorted from blood, taken on the day of influenza vaccination.

This CDR3 reads CASRRTNSPLHF. CDR3 nucleotide sequence: TGTGCCAGCAGGAGGACAAATTCACCCCTCCACTTT. The V gene is TRBV6-1, the J gene TRBJ1-6, with D maybe TRBD1 (5 bases). V was trimmed by 6 bases and J by 7 bases, leaving 7 bases between them. Germline CDR1 is MNHNS and CDR2 is SASEGT. CDR3 length equals 12 residues.